This TCR beta chain was identified during a study of T cells in Graves' hyperthyroidism and ophthalmopathy. This clonotype was seen only a few times. Patients affected by ophthalmopathy presented a Clinical Activity Score of at least 3, a NOSPECS grade of at least 4, and disease duration below 3 months. Based on clinical symptoms, serum thyroxine and TRAb, thyroid ultrasound and orbital computed tomography, diagnoses were reached. RNA transcripts provided the source from which TCR beta CDR3 regions were amplified. The HTBI primer set was used in a first-round RT-PCR of the TCR CDR3. TCRdb re-analysed the multiplex PCR reads in MiXCR, keeping a single row per CDR3 protein. The table shows around 500,000 distinct CDR3 sequences, with approximately 16% occurring only once. The CDR3 spans 14 residues. Trimming at V came to 2 bases and at J to 3 bases, leaving 3 bases not matched to a gene. The germline CDR1 and CDR2 sequences are DFQATT and SNEGSKA (reference sequence).

This clonotype was obtained from a woman aged 25 to 45 with Graves' ophthalmopathy. Material: blood. This rearrangement joins TRBV20-1 to TRBJ2-1; 8 bases match TRBD1. CDR3 sequence (DNA): TGCAGTGCTAGATGGGGGACAGGCTACAATGAGCAGTTCTTC. Translating gives CSARWGTGYNEQFF.